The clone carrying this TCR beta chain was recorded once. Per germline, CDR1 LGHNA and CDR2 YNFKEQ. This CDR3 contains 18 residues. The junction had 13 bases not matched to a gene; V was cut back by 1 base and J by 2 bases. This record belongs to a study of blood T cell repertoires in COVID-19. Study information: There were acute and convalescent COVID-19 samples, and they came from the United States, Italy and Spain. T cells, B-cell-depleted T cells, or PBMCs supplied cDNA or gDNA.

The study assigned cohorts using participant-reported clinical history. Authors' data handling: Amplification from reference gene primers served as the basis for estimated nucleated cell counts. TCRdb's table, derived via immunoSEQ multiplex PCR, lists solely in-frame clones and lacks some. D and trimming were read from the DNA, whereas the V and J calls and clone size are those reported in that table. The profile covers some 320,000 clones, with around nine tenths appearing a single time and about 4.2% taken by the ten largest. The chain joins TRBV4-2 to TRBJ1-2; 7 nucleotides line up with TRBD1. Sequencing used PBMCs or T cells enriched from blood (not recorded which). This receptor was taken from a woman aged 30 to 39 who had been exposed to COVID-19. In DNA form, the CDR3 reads TGTGCCAGCAGCCAAGGAGTGGAGACAGGGTTTTTGAACTATGGCTACACCTTC. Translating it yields CASSQGVETGFLNYGYTF.